This T cell receptor beta chain derives from a study of shared clonotypes between healthy human individuals. Study findings and constraints: Collection of samples was limited to blood; tissue repertoires likely differ.

With 0 bases removed from V and 3 bases from J, the gap between germline ends came to 18 bases. This CDR3 has 18 residues. CDR1 LNHDA and CDR2 SQIVND come from the germline V gene (reference sequence). Using immunoSEQ multiplex PCR, the repertoire was profiled, and TCRdb retains in-frame clones only, with some absent. The sample gives some 2.4 million clones, 80% to 95% of which show up once; approximately 0.36% is in the top ten. With respect to this clone: Its antigen is as yet unknown.

The chain employs TRBV19 and TRBJ2-4; TRBD1 is a possible D gene (5 bases). This sequence was found in a man younger than 35 in good health. Some clones in this sample may be carry-over from other donors' samples. The sample was naive CD4+ T cells from PBMCs. Subset here: CD45RA+ positively selected. CDR3 amino acids: CASSIEVRTRRNKNIQYF. DNA of the CDR3: TGTGCCAGTAGTATAGAAGTTAGGACAAGAAGAAACAAAAACATTCAGTACTTC.